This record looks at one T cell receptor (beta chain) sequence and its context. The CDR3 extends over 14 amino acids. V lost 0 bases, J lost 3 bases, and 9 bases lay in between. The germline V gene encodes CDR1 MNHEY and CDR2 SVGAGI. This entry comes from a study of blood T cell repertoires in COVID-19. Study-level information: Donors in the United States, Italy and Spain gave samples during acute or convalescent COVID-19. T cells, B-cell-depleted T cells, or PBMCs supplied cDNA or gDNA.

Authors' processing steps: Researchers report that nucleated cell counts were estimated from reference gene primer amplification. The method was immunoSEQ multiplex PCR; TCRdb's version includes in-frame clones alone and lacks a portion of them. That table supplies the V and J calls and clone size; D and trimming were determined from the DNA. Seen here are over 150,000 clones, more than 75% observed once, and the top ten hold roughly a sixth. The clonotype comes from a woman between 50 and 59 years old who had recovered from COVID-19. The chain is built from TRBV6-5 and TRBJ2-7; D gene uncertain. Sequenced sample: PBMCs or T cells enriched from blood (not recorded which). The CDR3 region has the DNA TGTGCCAGCAGTTACTCGAGGCCAGACTACGAGCAGTACTTC. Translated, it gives CASSYSRPDYEQYF.